Following are 28 T cell receptor beta chains from one sample sequenced in a study of response to subunit inactivated influenza vaccine. TCRdb re-called the RT-PCR reads through MiXCR, storing one row per CDR3 protein. Of fewer than 700,000 distinct CDR3 sequences in the sample, roughly 13% were seen once. The specimen comprised PBMCs from blood, sampled roughly 47 days after vaccination. The receptors come from a man between 50 and 59 years old who received an inactivated influenza vaccine.

This rearrangement joins TRBV7-2 to TRBJ1-5; TRBD1 might be the D (6 bases). From germline, CDR1 is SGHTA and CDR2 FQGNSA. Trimming took 2 bases from V and 1 from J, leaving 9 bases between them. The length of the CDR3 is 15 residues. The CDR3 is CASSLQGFSNQPQHF. CDR3 DNA sequence: TGTGCCAGCAGCTTACAGGGGTTCAGCAATCAGCCCCAGCATTTT.

In this sample, this clonotype turned up a few times. The chain carries TRBV28 and TRBJ2-3; a possible D gene is TRBD2 (5 bases). Trimming took off 5 bases at V and 11 bases at J, with 17 bases between the two ends. CDR1 is MDHEN, CDR2 SYDVKM, per germline. This CDR3 contains 13 residues. This CDR3 is CASSGLSEGRQYF. The CDR3 coding sequence is TGTGCCAGCAGTGGCCTTTCCGAGGGTAGGCAGTATTTT.

The chain links TRBV7-9 to TRBJ2-1; the D gene is possibly TRBD1 (9 bases). V was clipped by 2 bases and J by 9 bases, with 23 bases between them. CDR1 is SEHNR, CDR2 FQNEAQ, per germline (reference sequence). The CDR3 is 17 amino acids. In DNA, the CDR3 is TGTGCCAGCAGCTTAAATAGCGGGACAGGGAAGCACGTTGAGCAGTTCTTC. This codes for CASSLNSGTGKHVEQFF.

The rearrangement joins TRBV4-1 to TRBJ2-2; 8 bases fit TRBD1. Trimming removed 1 base from V and 4 bases from J; junction bases left unmatched: 2. CDR1 is MGHRA, CDR2 YSYEKL, per germline. The CDR3 has 15 amino acids. This chain's CDR3 is CASSQGTGLTGELFF. CDR3 coding DNA: TGCGCCAGCAGCCAAGGGACAGGGCTCACCGGGGAGCTGTTTTTT.

This clonotype was picked up many times. The chain recombines TRBV7-9 with TRBJ2-7; TRBD1 matches 7 bases. Unmatched junction bases numbered 3, after V lost 4 bases and J lost 0 bases. This CDR3 has 14 residues. Germline CDR1 and CDR2: SEHNR and FQNEAQ (reference sequence). The CDR3 loop is CASSSGTDSYEQYF. In DNA form, the CDR3 reads TGTGCCAGCAGCTCCGGGACAGACTCCTACGAGCAGTACTTC.

The V gene is TRBV7-9, the J gene TRBJ2-2; 9 bases are shared with TRBD2. Unmatched junction bases numbered 2, after V lost 2 bases and J lost 4 bases. This CDR3 contains 15 residues. CDR1 and CDR2 (germline): SEHNR, FQNEAQ (reference sequence). The CDR3 region is CASSLSGRSTGELFF. The CDR3 region has the DNA TGTGCCAGCAGCTTAAGCGGGAGGAGCACCGGGGAGCTGTTTTTT.

This clonotype showed up just a few times. The chain employs TRBV12-3 or TRBV12-4 and TRBJ2-2; tentatively, D is TRBD2 (6 bases). The V and J ends lost 4 bases and 6 bases respectively, with 18 bases between them. The CDR3 is 16 amino acids. CDR3 nucleotide sequence: TGTGCCAGCAGTTCAGGTAGCATCGGGAGTGCCGGGGAGCTGTTTTTT. As protein: CASSSGSIGSAGELFF.

This clonotype turned up a few times. This sequence joins TRBV20-1 and TRBJ2-1; no firm D call. Germline V gene data show CDR1 as DFQATT and CDR2 as SNEGSKA (reference sequence). Deletions cut 3 bases from V and 3 bases from J, with 9 bases between. The CDR3 is made up of 13 amino acids. CDR3 amino acids: CSASREIYNEQFF. The CDR3 DNA reads as TGCAGTGCTAGTAGGGAAATCTACAATGAGCAGTTCTTC.

This clonotype occurred a few times. V gene TRBV7-2 combines with J gene TRBJ2-1; 7 bases line up with TRBD2. This CDR3 region has 13 residues. The ends lost 5 bases at V and 7 bases at J; junction bases unmatched: 5. Germline V gene sequence: CDR1 SGHTA, CDR2 FQGNSA. The CDR3 nucleotides read TGTGCCAGCAGCCGAGGGACTACAAATGAGCAGTTCTTC. Translation gives CASSRGTTNEQFF.

The chain carries TRBV29-1 and TRBJ2-7; the D gene is possibly TRBD1 (6 bases). V lost 6 bases, J lost 6 bases, and 18 bases lay in between. CDR3 length: 13 residues. CDR1 and CDR2 (germline): SQVTM, ANQGSEA. The CDR3 is CSVGGISRGEQYF. CDR3 nucleotide sequence: TGCAGCGTAGGGGGAATCTCACGGGGCGAGCAGTACTTC.

About this clonotype: One junction end does not reproduce the germline sequence, and a read error may be involved. This chain connects TRBV20-1 to TRBJ2-2; 14 bases agree with TRBD2. The CDR3 extends over 16 amino acids. Germline CDR1 is DFQATT and CDR2 is SNEGSKA (reference sequence). The CDR3, as DNA: TGCTGTGCTATCGGGGGACTAGCGGGAGAAGTCGGGGAGCTGTTTTTT. Its translation: CCAIGGLAGEVGELFF.

This clonotype has at least ten counts. The V and J genes are TRBV6-2 or TRBV6-3 and TRBJ1-5, with TRBD1 matching 7 bases. Germline V gene lookup returns CDR1 MNHEY and CDR2 SVGEGT. With V trimmed by 6 bases and J by 3 bases, 5 bases remained unmatched. This CDR3 has 14 amino acids. CDR3 DNA: TGTGCCAGCAGCCCCGACAGGGCCAATCAGCCCCAGCATTTT. Translating gives CASSPDRANQPQHF.

This clonotype was observed many times. The rearrangement links TRBV20-1 to TRBJ2-1, with 7 bases aligning to TRBD2. Trimming cost V 0 bases and J 7 bases; bases outside gene matches: 6. The CDR3 spans 14 residues. The germline V gene has CDR1 DFQATT and CDR2 SNEGSKA (reference sequence). CDR3 region: CSARDDLAENEQFF. The CDR3 DNA sequence: TGCAGTGCTAGAGATGATCTAGCGGAGAATGAGCAGTTCTTC.

The chain recombines TRBV5-1 with TRBJ2-3; 13 nucleotides line up with TRBD2. This CDR3 comprises 16 residues. CDR1 SGHRS and CDR2 YFSETQ come from the germline V gene. With 5 bases clipped from V and 2 bases from J, the junction kept 5 bases outside the gene matches. The CDR3 protein is CASRLTSGRATDTQYF. The CDR3 nucleotides read TGCGCCAGCAGGTTAACTAGCGGGAGGGCCACAGATACGCAGTATTTT.

This clonotype was detected ten times or more. The chain joins TRBV20-1 to TRBJ2-7; TRBD2 agrees at 10 bases. The V segment lost 3 bases and the J segment 2 bases; nucleotides outside the gene matches: 7. From germline, CDR1 is DFQATT and CDR2 SNEGSKA (reference sequence). The CDR3 consists of 15 residues. CDR3 DNA sequence: TGCAGTGCTAGTAGTCTAGCGGGAGTTACCTACGAGCAGTACTTC. Translating gives CSASSLAGVTYEQYF.

The chain links TRBV5-1 to TRBJ2-1; 8 nucleotides agree with TRBD2. CDR1 and CDR2 (germline): SGHRS, YFSETQ. The CDR3 loop spans 14 amino acids. The V segment lost 2 bases and the J segment 4 bases; nucleotides outside the gene matches: 2. The CDR3 DNA is TGCGCCAGCAGCTTACTAGCGGTTTACAATGAGCAGTTCTTC. This sequence encodes CASSLLAVYNEQFF.

J is TRBJ2-5 and V is TRBV11-2; 8 nucleotides line up with TRBD2. The CDR3 covers 14 residues. The trim removed 1 base at V and 5 bases at J, leaving 3 bases unmatched. Germline values: CDR1 SGHAT, CDR2 FQNNGV. CDR3 coding DNA: TGTGCCAGCAGCTTAGGTTCGGGAGGGGAGACCCAGTACTTC. This gives the protein CASSLGSGGETQYF.

This clonotype was seen more than once but under ten times. The chain employs TRBV6-5 and TRBJ2-5; D is ambiguous. Germline V gene lookup returns CDR1 MNHEY and CDR2 SVGAGI. The CDR3 runs 14 residues. Trimming shortened V by 0 bases and J by 3 bases, and 8 bases separated the two germline ends. CDR3 DNA: TGTGCCAGCAGTTACTCGCCCGTGAAAGAGACCCAGTACTTC. It yields the protein CASSYSPVKETQYF.

This clonotype was seen a few times. The CDR3 region has the DNA TGCGCCAGCAGCTCGACAGGGGGTTATGAAAAACTGTTTTTT. Translation gives CASSSTGGYEKLFF. The V and J genes are TRBV5-1 and TRBJ1-4; 9 nucleotides match TRBD1. CDR1 is SGHRS, CDR2 YFSETQ, per germline. V gave up 3 bases and J gave up 6 bases; unmatched junction bases: 3. The CDR3 is 14 amino acids. Combining the CDR3 with reference TRBV5-1 and TRBJ1-4 gives the whole variable domain KAGVTQTPRYLIKTRGQQVTLSCSPISGHRSVSWYQQTPGQGLQFLFEYFSETQRNKGNFPGRFSGRQFSNSRSEMNVSTLELGDSALYLCASSSTGGYEKLFFGSGTQLSVL.

The V and J genes are TRBV6-1 and TRBJ2-2; D is ambiguous. Germline CDR1 reads MNHNS; CDR2 reads SASEGT. The V and J ends lost 3 bases and 4 bases respectively, with 12 bases between them. This CDR3 has 15 amino acids. The CDR3, as DNA: TGTGCCAGCAGTGACACACGGGCCGGCACCGGGGAGCTGTTTTTT. Its translation is CASSDTRAGTGELFF.

J is TRBJ2-3 and V is TRBV12-3 or TRBV12-4; 8 nucleotides match TRBD2. J lost 6 bases, V lost 2 bases, and 13 bases had no gene match. The CDR3 runs 17 residues. This chain's CDR3 is CASSLRPSGLLGDTQYF. Here the CDR3 DNA reads TGTGCCAGCAGTTTACGGCCTAGCGGGCTTCTTGGGGATACGCAGTATTTT.

Ten or more counts support this clonotype. The genes are TRBV15 and TRBJ2-1; TRBD2 matches 13 bases. The V segment lost 5 bases and the J segment 7 bases; nucleotides outside the gene matches: 5. Per the germline V gene, CDR1 is LNHNV and CDR2 is YYDKDF (reference sequence). The CDR3 contains 15 residues. This CDR3 reads CATSGTSGTENEQFF. In DNA, the CDR3 is TGTGCCACCAGCGGGACTAGCGGGACCGAGAATGAGCAGTTCTTC.

This clonotype was recorded once. The chain has TRBV6-1 and TRBJ2-2; maybe TRBD2 (5 bases). Trimming took off 5 bases at V and 5 bases at J, with 12 bases between the two ends. The CDR3 runs 14 residues. CDR1 MNHNS and CDR2 SASEGT come from the germline V gene. This chain's CDR3 is CASSIGPGTGELFF. DNA for the CDR3: TGTGCCAGCAGTATCGGACCGGGGACCGGGGAGCTGTTTTTT.

The chain uses TRBV7-3 and TRBJ2-3, with unresolved D. With 5 bases removed from V and 6 bases from J, the gap between germline ends came to 12 bases. Germline CDR1 and CDR2: SGHTA and FQGTGA. The CDR3 has 13 amino acids. In DNA, the CDR3 is TGTGCCAGCAGCATCACCCGGGTGGATACGCAGTATTTT. Protein: CASSITRVDTQYF.

Notes on this clonotype: The CDR3 does not close with the conserved phenylalanine or tryptophan, likely indicating a read error. Because the CDR3's place on the DNA is in doubt, the DNA is left out and the CDR3 is given as listed by TCRdb. This chain links TRBV12-5 with TRBJ2-2; TRBD2 reflects the table's D call only, with no check against the DNA. The CDR3 is made up of 16 amino acids, end residues included. CDR1 and CDR2 (germline): LGHNT, FRNRAP. The CDR3 loop is CSWGTLRGAVLRGAAG.

The genes are TRBV9 and TRBJ2-2; no firm D call. Germline loops: CDR1 SGDLS, CDR2 YYNGEE. This CDR3 has 12 amino acids. V was cut by 3 bases and J by 6 bases, with 6 bases left in between. The CDR3 spells CASSASAGELFF. The CDR3 bases are TGTGCCAGCAGCGCGTCCGCCGGGGAGCTGTTTTTT.

The V gene is TRBV29-1, the J gene TRBJ1-5; D is perhaps TRBD1 (5 bases). V shed 8 bases and J shed 5 bases, with 16 bases lying between them. The CDR3 loop spans 13 amino acids. The germline CDR1 and CDR2 sequences are SQVTM and ANQGSEA. The CDR3 coding sequence is TGCAGCTCTGGCGAAGGAGGGGATCAGCCCCAGCATTTT. It codes for CSSGEGGDQPQHF.

This clonotype was seen more than once but under ten times. The chain joins TRBV12-3 or TRBV12-4 to TRBJ1-1, with 9 bases identical to TRBD1. CDR3 length equals 13 residues. The junction had 11 bases not matched to a gene; V was cut back by 7 bases and J by 11 bases. CDR3 residues: CASKIRTGVTAFF. The DNA of the CDR3 is TGTGCCAGCAAGATTCGGACAGGGGTGACGGCTTTCTTT.